A selection of T cell receptor beta chains follows, all from one sample in a study of cytomegalovirus exposure and HLA in healthy donors. TCRdb keeps only in-frame clones here, not all; method: immunoSEQ multiplex PCR. Of 150,000 to 200,000 clones listed, around nine tenths are singletons. The sample taken for sequencing was PBMCs. The receptors shown here come from a woman aged 18-35 years in good health and CMV-seronegative. Both conserved end residues are part of each CDR3. D genes are given only for firm matches. Where a row states a size, it is once, few, many or the class of an expanded clone; other rows omit it.

j_call: TRBJ1-1
clone_size: .
v_call: TRBV7-9
d_call: TRBD1
cdr3_aa: CSSSPTGTGANTEAFF
cdr3_nt: TGTTCCAGCAGCCCGACCGGGACAGGGGCAAACACTGAAGCTTTCTTT

j_call: TRBJ2-3
clone_size: .
v_call: TRBV7-9
d_call: .
cdr3_aa: CASSLGQSTDTQYF
cdr3_nt: TGTGCCAGCAGCTTAGGCCAGAGCACAGATACGCAGTATTTT

j_call: TRBJ2-5
clone_size: few
v_call: TRBV20-1
d_call: TRBD2
cdr3_aa: CSARGGETQYF
cdr3_nt: TGCAGTGCTAGGGGGGGGGAGACCCAGTACTTC

j_call: TRBJ2-1
clone_size: .
v_call: TRBV7-9
d_call: .
cdr3_aa: CASSSHGSFYNEQFF
cdr3_nt: TGTGCCAGCAGCTCTCACGGGAGTTTTTACAATGAGCAGTTCTTC

j_call: TRBJ2-7
clone_size: .
v_call: TRBV28
d_call: TRBD1
cdr3_aa: CASRGQGDYEQYF
cdr3_nt: TGTGCCAGCAGAGGACAGGGGGACTACGAGCAGTACTTC

j_call: TRBJ1-4
clone_size: .
v_call: TRBV30
d_call: .
cdr3_aa: CAWSVGEVRFF
cdr3_nt: TGTGCCTGGAGTGTAGGGGAGGTTCGGTTTTTT

j_call: TRBJ2-3
clone_size: .
v_call: TRBV5-6
d_call: TRBD2
cdr3_aa: CASSPTSGGFTDTQYF
cdr3_nt: TGTGCCAGCAGCCCGACTAGCGGGGGTTTCACAGATACGCAGTATTTT

j_call: TRBJ2-3
clone_size: .
v_call: TRBV7-9
d_call: .
cdr3_aa: CASSYGGGTDTQYF
cdr3_nt: TGTGCCAGCAGCTACGGGGGAGGCACAGATACGCAGTATTTT

j_call: TRBJ1-4
clone_size: .
v_call: TRBV5-4
d_call: .
cdr3_aa: CASKGRDAYGEKLFF
cdr3_nt: TGTGCCAGCAAGGGGCGGGACGCCTATGGCGAAAAACTGTTTTTT

j_call: TRBJ2-2
clone_size: .
v_call: TRBV11-2
d_call: .
cdr3_aa: CASLDSPGTGELFF
cdr3_nt: TGTGCCAGCCTAGACAGTCCTGGCACCGGGGAGCTGTTTTTT